This T cell receptor beta chain came from a study of blood T cell repertoires in COVID-19. Sequenced by immunoSEQ multiplex PCR; TCRdb stores in-frame clones only, minus some. This sample has around 300,000 clones, with approximately 88% found just once. The V gene's germline CDR1 is MNHEY and CDR2 SMNVEV (reference sequence). There are 14 residues in the CDR3. V lost 7 bases and J 8 bases, leaving 18 bases between the germline ends. This clone was seen once. Specimen: peripheral blood. The genes are TRBV27 and TRBJ2-1, with D maybe TRBD2 (5 bases). The TCR originated in a man in his fifties with acute or convalescent COVID-19. CDR3 in DNA: TGTGCCAGCAAGCGCCTAGCAGCTTTCGATGAGCAGTTCTTC. Amino acid sequence: CASKRLAAFDEQFF.